A selection of T cell receptor beta chains follows, all from one sample in a study of OX40 agonist ivuxolimab in advanced cancers. Some clones are missing from TCRdb's copy, which holds only in-frame ones; the method was immunoSEQ multiplex PCR. This table has about 55,000 clones, 88% appearing once. The sequencing here drew on CD4+ or CD8+ T cells sorted from blood, taken in a trial of the OX40 agonist ivuxolimab. Source of these receptors: an adult with an advanced solid tumor such as melanoma, head and neck, liver or kidney cancer. The CDR3 runs from the conserved cysteine through the conserved F or W. The order of the fields is V gene, D gene, clone size, J gene, CDR3 DNA, CDR3 protein. The D gene is left open where the match is weak. For some rows the clone size is stated as once, few or many, or as a class when expanded; others skip it.

TRBV5-1	-	-	TRBJ2-7	TGCGCCAGCAGCTTGGTGGGCGGCAGGAGCTCCTACGAGCAGTACTTC	CASSLVGGRSSYEQYF
TRBV28	-	-	TRBJ2-2	TGTGCCAGCAGTTTATCAGCAGGTGGGGACGGGGAGCTGTTTTTT	CASSLSAGGDGELFF
TRBV5-1	TRBD2	-	TRBJ2-7	TGCGCCAGCAGCACGGAAAGTAGCGGGAGGGCCAACGAGCAGTACTTC	CASSTESSGRANEQYF
TRBV10-3	TRBD2	-	TRBJ2-1	TGTGCCACCACTGCGGGAGTGGGGCCACATGAGCAGTTCTTC	CATTAGVGPHEQFF
TRBV19	-	-	TRBJ2-6	TGTGCCAGTAGTATGGTCTCTGGGGCCAACGTCCTGACTTTC	CASSMVSGANVLTF
TRBV10-1	-	-	TRBJ1-2	TGCGCCAGCAGTGAGTCGTTGGGGGCCGGCGGCTACACCTTC	CASSESLGAGGYTF
TRBV6-5	-	-	TRBJ1-2	TGTGCCAGCAGCCAAGGGGCAAGGGACTATGGCTACACCTTC	CASSQGARDYGYTF
TRBV28	TRBD2	-	TRBJ2-7	TGTGCCAGCAGTTTTCCCCAAGTCCAACCGGGACTAGCGGGAGGGCAGGGCTACGAGCAGTACTTC	CASSFPQVQPGLAGGQGYEQYF
TRBV27	TRBD2	once	TRBJ2-2	TGTGCCAGCAGTCGTGTGGCGGGAGACACCGGGGAGCTGTTTTTT	CASSRVAGDTGELFF
TRBV5-8	-	-	TRBJ2-7	TGTGCCAGCAGCCTCCCGGGGCCCATCCCCTACGAGCAGTACTTC	CASSLPGPIPYEQYF
TRBV14	TRBD2	-	TRBJ2-1	TGTGCCAGCAGCGGGACTAGCGGCCACAATGAGCAGTTCTTC	CASSGTSGHNEQFF
TRBV6-6	-	-	TRBJ1-5	TGTGCCAGCGCAGGATTGGCTAACCAGCCCCAGCATTTT	CASAGLANQPQHF
TRBV7-9	TRBD1	-	TRBJ1-1	TGTGCCAGCAGCTTAGCCCCACAGGGGATAGGGACTGAAGCTTTCTTT	CASSLAPQGIGTEAFF
TRBV7-3	TRBD2	-	TRBJ2-2	TGTGCCAGCAGCTTACAAGCGGGAGGAAGTACCGGGGAGCTGTTTTTT	CASSLQAGGSTGELFF
TRBV29-1	TRBD2	-	TRBJ2-5	TGCAGCGTACCCCGACTAGCGAGGGGGGGGGAGACCCAGTACTTC	CSVPRLARGGETQYF
TRBV10-3	-	-	TRBJ1-5	TGTGCCATCAGTGGCGACAGGAGCAATCAGCCCCAGCATTTT	CAISGDRSNQPQHF
TRBV14	-	-	TRBJ2-2	TGTGCCAGCAGCCAAGTAGGAGGCGGGGAGCTGTTTTTT	CASSQVGGGELFF
TRBV19	-	-	TRBJ2-7	TGTGCCAGTAGTATTCAATCCGGCAGCTACGAGCAGTACTTC	CASSIQSGSYEQYF
TRBV5-1	-	once	TRBJ2-7	TGCGCCAGCAGCTTAGACGAATACGAGCAGTACTTC	CASSLDEYEQYF
TRBV5-1	-	-	TRBJ2-5	TGCGCCAGCAGCGAAACCACGGAGACCCAGTACTTC	CASSETTETQYF
TRBV11-2	-	-	TRBJ1-2	TGTGCCAGCAGCAAACCAGGGGAGTATGGCTACACCTTC	CASSKPGEYGYTF
TRBV15	TRBD2	-	TRBJ2-3	TGTGCCACCAGTAGAACGGGACTAGCGGGAGGTGGCATCAGGTATTTT	CATSRTGLAGGGIRYF
TRBV7-9	-	-	TRBJ2-7	TGTGCCAGCAGCTTAACCGCACTTGGGCGGGGTTACGGGTACGAGCAGTACTTC	CASSLTALGRGYGYEQYF
TRBV19	TRBD2	-	TRBJ2-5	TGTGCCAGTAGTGGGGGATGGGGAGGGGAGACCCAGTACTTC	CASSGGWGGETQYF
TRBV9	TRBD1	-	TRBJ2-3	TGTGCCAGCAGCCTTCAGACAGGGTCGCAAGCAGATACGCAGTATTTT	CASSLQTGSQADTQYF
TRBV2	-	-	TRBJ1-2	TGTGCCAGCCGGCAGATCTATGGCTACACCTTC	CASRQIYGYTF
TRBV6-4	-	-	TRBJ2-7	TGTGCCAGCAGTGGAGGCAGACTCCTACGAGGGCAGTACTTC	CASSGGRLLRGQYF
TRBV7-3	-	-	TRBJ2-5	TGTGCCAGCAGCTTCGGGCAGAAAGAGACCCAGTACTTC	CASSFGQKETQYF
TRBV5-6	-	-	TRBJ1-3	TGTGCCAGCAGCTTGGGGCCCGGGGGGAACTCTGGAAACACCATATATTTT	CASSLGPGGNSGNTIYF
TRBV6-1	-	-	TRBJ1-3	TGTGCCAGCAGTCGAAGCTCTGGAAACACCATATATTTT	CASSRSSGNTIYF
TRBV5-1	-	-	TRBJ1-2	TGCGCCAGCAGCTTGGGACTTAGGGTAACCCGAAGCTATGGCTACACCTTC	CASSLGLRVTRSYGYTF
TRBV6-5	-	-	TRBJ2-5	TGTGCCAGCACCCCGGACGGACAAGAGACCCAGTACTTC	CASTPDGQETQYF
TRBV4-1	-	-	TRBJ2-3	TGCGCCAGCAGGTCCCAGGGACGATCGGATACGCAGTATTTT	CASRSQGRSDTQYF
TRBV29-1	TRBD2	-	TRBJ2-1	TGCAGCGTCCTAGCGGGAGCATTTGATGAGCAGTTCTTC	CSVLAGAFDEQFF
TRBV6-1	-	-	TRBJ1-5	TGTGCCAGCAGTGAGTTCCAGAGGTTCGGTCAGCCCCAGCATTTT	CASSEFQRFGQPQHF
TRBV27	-	-	TRBJ2-7	TGTGCCAGCAGTCCGCCTTGGGGCGAGCAGTACTTC	CASSPPWGEQYF
TRBV5-6	TRBD1	-	TRBJ2-7	TGTGCCAGCAGCTTCGACAGGGACCGGCAGTACTTC	CASSFDRDRQYF
TRBV7-3	TRBD2	-	TRBJ2-1	TGTGCCAGCAGCCAGACTAGCGGGAGTTCTGCTGAGCAGTTCTTC	CASSQTSGSSAEQFF
TRBV19	TRBD2	once	TRBJ2-1	TGTGCCAGTAGTATATCTTCAGCGGGAGGGCCGAACAATGAGCAGTTCTTC	CASSISSAGGPNNEQFF
TRBV19	-	-	TRBJ1-3	TGTGCCAGTAGTATATCGACGTCCTCTGGAAACACCATATATTTT	CASSISTSSGNTIYF
TRBV11-2	-	-	TRBJ1-4	TGTGCCAGCAGCTTAGACAGGGGTGAAAAACTGTTTTTT	CASSLDRGEKLFF
TRBV5-4	-	once	TRBJ2-3	TGTGCCAGCAGCTTGGGTAGCGAGAAGGATACGCAGTATTTT	CASSLGSEKDTQYF
TRBV28	-	-	TRBJ1-1	TGTGCCACCAGGGTAAACACTGAAGCTTTCTTT	CATRVNTEAFF
TRBV5-6	-	-	TRBJ2-5	TGTGCCAGCAGCTCTGTCGGGGAAGAGACCCAGTACTTC	CASSSVGEETQYF
TRBV9	TRBD1	-	TRBJ2-7	TGTGCCAGCAGCGTGGGCAGGGGGCAGGGCGAGCAGTACTTC	CASSVGRGQGEQYF
TRBV18	TRBD1	once	TRBJ2-7	TGTGCCAGCTCACCACCGGGACAGGGGTCGCCCTACGAGCAGTACTTC	CASSPPGQGSPYEQYF
TRBV9	TRBD1	once	TRBJ2-1	TGTGCCAGCAGCGCAGGGACAGGGTGGGGTGAGCAGTTCTTC	CASSAGTGWGEQFF
TRBV5-4	-	-	TRBJ1-3	TGTGCCAGCAGCTTGGGGCCGACCTCTGGAAACACCATATATTTT	CASSLGPTSGNTIYF
TRBV5-6	TRBD1	-	TRBJ2-5	TGTGCCAGTAGCAGGGGGAGAGAGACCCAGTACTTC	CASSRGRETQYF
TRBV10-3	-	-	TRBJ2-1	TGTGCCGCCAGAACCGGGACCGGTAGCAATGAGCAGTTCTTC	CAARTGTGSNEQFF
TRBV28	TRBD1	-	TRBJ1-5	TGTGCCAGCAGTTTAACGACAGGGTTTCAGCCCCAGCATTTT	CASSLTTGFQPQHF
TRBV5-1	-	-	TRBJ1-5	TGCGCCAGCTCCGATGGGGACCGCAATCAGCCCCAGCATTTT	CASSDGDRNQPQHF
TRBV5-1	TRBD1	few	TRBJ1-1	TGCGCCAGCAGCGATCCGGGACAGGGTTTGACTGAAGCTTTCTTT	CASSDPGQGLTEAFF